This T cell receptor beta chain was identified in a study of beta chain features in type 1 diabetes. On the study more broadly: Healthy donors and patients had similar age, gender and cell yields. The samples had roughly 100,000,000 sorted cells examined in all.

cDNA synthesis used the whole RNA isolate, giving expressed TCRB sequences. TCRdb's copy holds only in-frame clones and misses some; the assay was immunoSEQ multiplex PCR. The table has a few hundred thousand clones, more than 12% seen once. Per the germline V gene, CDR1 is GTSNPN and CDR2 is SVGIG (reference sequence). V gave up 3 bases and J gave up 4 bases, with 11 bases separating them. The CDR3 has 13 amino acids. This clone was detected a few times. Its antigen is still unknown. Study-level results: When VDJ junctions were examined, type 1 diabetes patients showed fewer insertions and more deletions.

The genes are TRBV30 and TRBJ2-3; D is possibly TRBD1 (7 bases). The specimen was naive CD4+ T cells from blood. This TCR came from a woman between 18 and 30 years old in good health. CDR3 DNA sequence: TGTGCCTGGAGCTCAGGGGGGCCAGATACGCAGTATTTT. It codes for CAWSSGGPDTQYF. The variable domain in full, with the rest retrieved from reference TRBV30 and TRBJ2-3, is SQTIHQWPATLVQPVGSPLSLECTVEGTSNPNLYWYRQAAGRGLQLLFYSVGIGQISSEVPQNLSASRPQDRQFILSSKKLLLSDSGFYLCAWSSGGPDTQYFGPGTRLTVL.